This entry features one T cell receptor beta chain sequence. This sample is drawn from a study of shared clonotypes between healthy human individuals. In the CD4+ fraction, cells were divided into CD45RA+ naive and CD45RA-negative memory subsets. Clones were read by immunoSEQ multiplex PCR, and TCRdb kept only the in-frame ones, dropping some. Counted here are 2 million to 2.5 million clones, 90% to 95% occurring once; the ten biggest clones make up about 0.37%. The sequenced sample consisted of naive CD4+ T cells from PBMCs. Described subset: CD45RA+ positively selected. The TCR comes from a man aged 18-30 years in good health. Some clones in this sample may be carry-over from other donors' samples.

CDR3 protein: CASSFNRENYGYTF. The CDR3 bases are TGTGCCAGCAGTTTCAACAGGGAGAACTATGGCTACACCTTC. J is TRBJ1-2 and V is TRBV28; D is possibly TRBD1 (6 bases). Deletions cut 3 bases from V and 2 bases from J, with 10 bases between. The CDR3 covers 14 residues. Looked up from germline, CDR1 is MDHEN and CDR2 is SYDVKM.